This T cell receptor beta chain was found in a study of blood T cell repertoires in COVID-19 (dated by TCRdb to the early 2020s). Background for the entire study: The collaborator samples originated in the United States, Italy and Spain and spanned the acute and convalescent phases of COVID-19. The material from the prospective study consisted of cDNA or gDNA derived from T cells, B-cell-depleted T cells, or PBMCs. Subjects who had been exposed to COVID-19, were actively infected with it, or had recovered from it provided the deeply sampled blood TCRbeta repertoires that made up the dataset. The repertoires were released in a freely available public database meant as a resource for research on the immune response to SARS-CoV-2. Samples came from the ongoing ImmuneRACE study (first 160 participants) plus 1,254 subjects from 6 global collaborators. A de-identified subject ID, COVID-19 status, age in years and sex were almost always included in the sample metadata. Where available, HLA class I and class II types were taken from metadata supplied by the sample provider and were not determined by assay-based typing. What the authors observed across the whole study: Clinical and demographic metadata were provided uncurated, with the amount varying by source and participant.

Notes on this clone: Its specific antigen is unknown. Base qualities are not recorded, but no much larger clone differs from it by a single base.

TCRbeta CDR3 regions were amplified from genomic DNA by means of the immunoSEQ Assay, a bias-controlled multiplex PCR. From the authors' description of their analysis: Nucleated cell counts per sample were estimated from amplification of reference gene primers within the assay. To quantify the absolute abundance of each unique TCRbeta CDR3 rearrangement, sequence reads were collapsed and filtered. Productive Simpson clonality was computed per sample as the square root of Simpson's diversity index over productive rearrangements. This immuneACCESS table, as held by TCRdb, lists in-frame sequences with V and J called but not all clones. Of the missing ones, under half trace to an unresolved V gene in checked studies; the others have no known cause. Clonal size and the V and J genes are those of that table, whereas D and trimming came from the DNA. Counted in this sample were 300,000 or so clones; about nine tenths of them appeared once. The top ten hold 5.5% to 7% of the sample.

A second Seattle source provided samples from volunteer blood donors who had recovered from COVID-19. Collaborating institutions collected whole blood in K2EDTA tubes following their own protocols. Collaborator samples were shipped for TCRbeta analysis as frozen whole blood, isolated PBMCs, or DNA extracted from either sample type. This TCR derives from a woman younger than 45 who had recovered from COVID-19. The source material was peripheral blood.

The CDR3 region reads CASSETSPTGELFF. The sequence in DNA is TGTGCCAGCAGTGAGACTAGTCCGACCGGGGAGCTGTTTTTT. Recombination joined TRBV6-2 or TRBV6-3 with TRBJ2-2; the D segment could be TRBD2, given 6 matching bases. The junction carries 12 bases between V and J, which are trimmed by 5 bases and 5 bases respectively. Reading from cysteine to phenylalanine, the CDR3 counts 14 amino acids. Here the CDR3 DNA is all that survives: 42 bases in frame from base 1. CDR1 MNHEY and CDR2 SVGEGT were looked up in the germline V gene.